This TCR beta chain was profiled in a study of CD8 T cells in Susac syndrome. Random hexamers were used to reverse transcribe the RNA input (roughly 0.5 to 1 ug). MiXCR, applied by TCRdb to the immunoSEQ multiplex PCR reads, yields one record per CDR3 protein. The sample shows 300,000 to 350,000 distinct CDR3 sequences, 92% of them seen only once. CDR3 length equals 12 residues. Per germline, CDR1 MNHEY and CDR2 SVGEGT. With 2 bases removed from V and 8 bases from J, the gap between germline ends came to 7 bases. Input material: CD4+ T cells from PBMCs. V and J are TRBV6-2 or TRBV6-3 and TRBJ2-1; D remains unclear. The clonotype originates from a human donor with multiple sclerosis. The CDR3 sequence is CASSYARYEQFF. The CDR3 DNA reads TGTGCCAGCAGTTACGCGAGATATGAGCAGTTCTTC.